What follows describes a single TCR beta chain. Germline CDR1 reads SGHDT; CDR2 reads YYEEEE. This CDR3 spans 16 amino acids. Deletions cut 4 bases from V and 1 base from J, with 18 bases between. Sequenced by immunoSEQ multiplex PCR; TCRdb stores in-frame clones only, minus some. The sample has around 180,000 clones; roughly 83% are singletons. The source of the sample is a study of cytomegalovirus exposure and HLA in healthy donors. The sequence came from a woman aged 18-29 years in good health and CMV-seronegative. The rearrangement joins TRBV5-6 to TRBJ2-7, with a possible D match to TRBD1 (5 bases). Sequenced input: PBMCs. The CDR3 sequence: CASSPLTDRRSYEQYF. The CDR3 coding sequence is TGTGCCAGCAGCCCTTTGACAGACCGCCGGTCCTACGAGCAGTACTTC. The variable domain in full, with the rest retrieved from reference TRBV5-6 and TRBJ2-7, is DAGVTQSPTHLIKTRGQQVTLRCSPKSGHDTVSWYQQALGQGPQFIFQYYEEEERQRGNFPDRFSGHQFPNYSSELNVNALLLGDSALYLCASSPLTDRRSYEQYFGPGTRLTVT.